This entry describes one TCR beta chain. Its cognate antigen is unknown. This entry is derived from a study of CD8+CD57+ T cells in acquired aplastic anemia. Study-wide context: Across the sorted CD4+ and CD8+ cells, DNA amounts averaged 3.2 ug. General study points: Patients and controls shared about 30 CD8+ CDR3 sequences, which appeared highly expressed in patients and within their immunodominant clones.

Trimming stripped 2 bases from V and 7 bases from J, with 15 bases between. The CDR3 contains 15 residues. In germline, CDR1 is SSHAT, CDR2 FNYEAQ (reference sequence). Profiling of TCR beta VDJ combinations and CDR3 sequences used genomic DNA as template. TCRdb called the reads again in MiXCR, with one record for every CDR3 protein. This sample has around 220,000 distinct CDR3 sequences; roughly 50% occur once, and the top ten carry about 20%. The authors sequenced patients whose flow cytometry had shown CD8+CD57+ cell expansion. The sequenced sample consisted of sorted CD4+, CD8+, or CD8+CD57+ T cells (not recorded which) from PBMCs. The sequence was collected from a human donor with aplastic anemia. J is TRBJ2-1 and V is TRBV7-7, with unresolved D. CDR3 in amino acids: CASSLNDLERNEQFF. In DNA, the CDR3 is TGTGCCAGCAGCTTAAATGATCTAGAAAGAAATGAGCAGTTCTTC.